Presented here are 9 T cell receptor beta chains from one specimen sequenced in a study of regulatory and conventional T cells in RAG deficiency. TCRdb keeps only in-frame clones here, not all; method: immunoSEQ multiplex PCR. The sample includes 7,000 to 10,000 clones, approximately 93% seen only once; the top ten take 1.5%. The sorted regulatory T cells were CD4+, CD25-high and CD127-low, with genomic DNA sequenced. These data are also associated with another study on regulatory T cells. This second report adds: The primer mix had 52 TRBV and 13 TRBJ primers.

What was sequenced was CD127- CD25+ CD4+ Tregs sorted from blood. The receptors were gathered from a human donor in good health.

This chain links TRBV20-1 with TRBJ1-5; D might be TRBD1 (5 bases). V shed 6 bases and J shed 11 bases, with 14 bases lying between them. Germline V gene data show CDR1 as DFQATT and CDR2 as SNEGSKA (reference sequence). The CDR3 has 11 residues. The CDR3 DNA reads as TGCAGTGCCCAGGGAGGATTAGCCCAGCATTTT. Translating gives CSAQGGLAQHF.

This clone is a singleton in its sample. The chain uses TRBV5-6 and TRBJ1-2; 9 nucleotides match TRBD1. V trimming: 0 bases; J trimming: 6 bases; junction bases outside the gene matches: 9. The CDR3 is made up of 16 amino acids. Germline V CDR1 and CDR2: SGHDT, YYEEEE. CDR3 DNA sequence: TGTGCCAGCAGCTTGGAGGTCGGACAGGGGTCAGATGGCTACACCTTC. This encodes CASSLEVGQGSDGYTF.

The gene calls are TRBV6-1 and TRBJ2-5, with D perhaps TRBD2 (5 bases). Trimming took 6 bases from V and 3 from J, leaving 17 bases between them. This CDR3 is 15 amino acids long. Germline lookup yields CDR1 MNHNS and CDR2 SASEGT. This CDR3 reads CASREEKTIKETQYF. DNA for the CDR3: TGTGCCAGCAGGGAGGAGAAGACTATAAAAGAGACCCAGTACTTC.

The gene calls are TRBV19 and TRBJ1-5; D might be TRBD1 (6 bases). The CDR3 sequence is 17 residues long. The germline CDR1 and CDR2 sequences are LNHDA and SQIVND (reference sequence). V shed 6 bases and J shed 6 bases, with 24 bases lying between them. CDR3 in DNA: TGTGCCAGTAGCACACAACCCCCCACAGGGAACGGTCAGCCCCAGCATTTT. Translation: CASSTQPPTGNGQPQHF.

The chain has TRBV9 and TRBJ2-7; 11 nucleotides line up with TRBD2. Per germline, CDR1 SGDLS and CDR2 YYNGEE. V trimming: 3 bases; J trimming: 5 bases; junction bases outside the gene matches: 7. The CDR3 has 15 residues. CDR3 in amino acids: CASSGILAGEDEQYF. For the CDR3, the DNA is TGTGCCAGCAGCGGAATACTAGCGGGAGAAGACGAGCAGTACTTC.

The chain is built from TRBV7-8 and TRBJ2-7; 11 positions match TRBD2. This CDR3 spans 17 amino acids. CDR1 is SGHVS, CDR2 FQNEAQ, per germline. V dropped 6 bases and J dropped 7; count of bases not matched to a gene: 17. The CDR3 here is CASRSSGTLAGGREQYF. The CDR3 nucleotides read TGTGCCAGCAGGTCGTCGGGGACTCTAGCGGGAGGTAGGGAGCAGTACTTC.

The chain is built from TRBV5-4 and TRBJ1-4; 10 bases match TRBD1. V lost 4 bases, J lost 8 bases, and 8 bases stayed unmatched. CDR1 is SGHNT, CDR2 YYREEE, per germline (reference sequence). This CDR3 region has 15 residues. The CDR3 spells CASSPGTGVGEKLFF. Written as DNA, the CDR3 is TGTGCCAGCAGCCCCGGGACAGGGGTTGGCGAAAAACTGTTTTTT.

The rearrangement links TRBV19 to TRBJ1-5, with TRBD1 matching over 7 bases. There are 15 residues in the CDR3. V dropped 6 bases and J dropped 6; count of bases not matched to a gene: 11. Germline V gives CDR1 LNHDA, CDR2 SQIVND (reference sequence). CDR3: CASSGKGGSGQPQHF. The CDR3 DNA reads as TGTGCCAGTAGCGGCAAAGGGGGCTCGGGTCAGCCCCAGCATTTT.

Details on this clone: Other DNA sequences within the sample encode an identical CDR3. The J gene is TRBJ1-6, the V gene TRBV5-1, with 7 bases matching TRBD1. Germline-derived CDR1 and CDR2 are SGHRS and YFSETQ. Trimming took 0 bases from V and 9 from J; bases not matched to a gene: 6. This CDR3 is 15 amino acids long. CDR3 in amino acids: CASSLEGQNTSPLHF. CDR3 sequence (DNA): TGCGCCAGCAGCTTGGAGGGACAGAATACTTCACCCCTCCACTTT.